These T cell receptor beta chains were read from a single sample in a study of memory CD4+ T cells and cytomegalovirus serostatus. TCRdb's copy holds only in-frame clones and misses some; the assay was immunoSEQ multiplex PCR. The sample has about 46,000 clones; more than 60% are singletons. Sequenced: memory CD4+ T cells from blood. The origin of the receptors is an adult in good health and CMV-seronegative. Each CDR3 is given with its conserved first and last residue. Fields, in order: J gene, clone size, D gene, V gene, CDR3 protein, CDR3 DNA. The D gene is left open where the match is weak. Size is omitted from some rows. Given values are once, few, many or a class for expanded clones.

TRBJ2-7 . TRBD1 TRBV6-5 CASSSPDRGAYEQYF TGTGCCAGCAGTTCTCCGGACAGGGGGGCCTACGAGCAGTACTTC
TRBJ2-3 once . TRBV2 CASRERDSSPDTQYF TGTGCCAGCAGAGAACGGGACTCCTCCCCGGATACGCAGTATTTT
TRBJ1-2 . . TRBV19 CASSIRTGYTF TGTGCCAGTAGTATCCGGACCGGCTACACCTTC
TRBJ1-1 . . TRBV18 CASSPQVGGTEAFF TGTGCCAGCTCACCACAGGTGGGGGGCACTGAAGCTTTCTTT
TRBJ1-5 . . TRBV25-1 CASSDPGTFDQPQHF TGTGCCAGCAGTGATCCCGGGACGTTCGATCAGCCCCAGCATTTT
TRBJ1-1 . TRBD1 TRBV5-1 CASSTEQGYTEAFF TGCGCCAGCAGCACAGAACAGGGGTACACTGAGGCTTTCTTT
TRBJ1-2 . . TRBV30 CAWSAGGGYTF TGTGCCTGGAGTGCAGGAGGAGGCTACACCTTC
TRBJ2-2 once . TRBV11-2 CASSLNLGGNTGELFF TGTGCCAGCAGCCTTAATTTGGGGGGGAACACCGGGGAGCTGTTTTTT
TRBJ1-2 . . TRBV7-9 CASSTLQGSRSNYGYTF TGTGCCAGCAGCACCCTCCAGGGATCTCGATCTAACTATGGCTACACCTTC
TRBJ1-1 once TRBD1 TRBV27 CASSLYGTGGGTEAFF TGTGCCAGCAGTTTATACGGGACAGGTGGAGGGACTGAAGCTTTCTTT
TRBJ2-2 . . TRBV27 CASSSYGTNTGELFF TGTGCCAGCAGTTCTTACGGGACAAACACCGGGGAGCTGTTTTTT
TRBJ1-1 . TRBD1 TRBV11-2 CASSSSDRGDTEAFF TGTGCCAGCAGCTCTTCAGACAGGGGAGACACTGAAGCTTTCTTT
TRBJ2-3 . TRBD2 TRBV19 CASTPNPGLATDTQYF TGTGCCAGTACCCCTAACCCGGGACTAGCCACAGATACGCAGTATTTT
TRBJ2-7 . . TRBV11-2 CASSFSEQYF TGTGCCAGCAGCTTCTCCGAGCAGTACTTC
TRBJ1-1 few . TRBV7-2 CASSVNTEAFF TGTGCCAGCAGCGTCAACACTGAAGCTTTCTTT
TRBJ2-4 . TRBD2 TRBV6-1 CASSETSGGALVNIQYF TGTGCCAGCAGTGAAACTAGCGGGGGTGCGTTAGTAAACATTCAGTACTTC
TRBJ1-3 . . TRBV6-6 CATLQGTGNTIYF TGTGCCACCCTCCAGGGTACTGGAAACACCATATATTTT
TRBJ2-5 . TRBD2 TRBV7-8 CASSLPGLGRETQYF TGTGCCAGCAGCTTACCGGGACTAGGCCGGGAGACCCAGTACTTC
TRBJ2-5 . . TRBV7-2 CASRLVGGPGETQYF TGTGCCAGCAGATTAGTAGGGGGGCCCGGGGAGACCCAGTACTTC
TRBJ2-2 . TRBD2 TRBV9 CASSEGTSGGNTGELFF TGTGCCAGCAGCGAGGGGACTAGCGGGGGTAACACCGGGGAGCTGTTTTTT
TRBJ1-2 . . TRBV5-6 CASRTGLNYGYTF TGTGCCAGCAGGACAGGCCTAAACTATGGCTACACCTTC
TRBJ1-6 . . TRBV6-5 CASRIDRNSPLHF TGTGCCAGCAGGATCGACAGGAATTCACCCCTCCACTTT
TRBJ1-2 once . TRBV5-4 CASSLGDTNNYGYTF TGTGCCAGCAGCTTAGGAGACACGAATAACTATGGCTACACCTTC
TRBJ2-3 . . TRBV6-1 CASTDLFTDTQYF TGTGCCAGCACGGATTTATTCACAGATACGCAGTATTTT
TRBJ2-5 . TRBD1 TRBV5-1 CASSLDRGRDQETQYF TGCGCCAGCAGCTTAGACAGGGGCCGCGACCAAGAGACCCAGTACTTC
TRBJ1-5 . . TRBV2 CASSEEVGQPQHF TGTGCCAGCAGTGAAGAGGTGGGTCAGCCCCAGCATTTT
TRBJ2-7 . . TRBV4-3 CASSQDAPRSGASEQYF TGCGCCAGCAGCCAAGATGCCCCTCGATCGGGGGCTAGCGAGCAGTACTTC
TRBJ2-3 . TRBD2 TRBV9 CASSPLAGGLDTQYF TGTGCCAGCAGCCCACTAGCGGGGGGGCTGGATACGCAGTATTTT
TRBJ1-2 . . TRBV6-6 CASSRQSDGYTF TGTGCCAGCAGCCGACAGAGCGATGGCTACACCTTC
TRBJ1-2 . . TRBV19 CASSIDGDYGYTF TGTGCCAGTAGTATAGACGGAGACTATGGCTACACCTTC
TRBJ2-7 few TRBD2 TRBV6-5 CASRRGTNEQYF TGTGCCAGCAGGCGGGGGACCAACGAGCAGTACTTC
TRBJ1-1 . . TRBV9 CASSPTGQMNTEAFF TGTGCCAGCAGCCCTACCGGACAGATGAACACTGAAGCTTTCTTT
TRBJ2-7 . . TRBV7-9 CASSKNQGGTYEQYF TGTGCCAGCAGCAAGAATCAGGGGGGAACCTACGAGCAGTACTTC
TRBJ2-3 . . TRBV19 CASTPTRTASTDTQYF TGTGCCAGTACCCCCACTCGGACAGCTAGCACAGATACGCAGTATTTT
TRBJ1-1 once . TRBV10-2 CATSGVGGNTEAFF TGCGCCACCTCAGGGGTCGGGGGGAACACTGAAGCTTTCTTT
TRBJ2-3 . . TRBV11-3 CASSRTPDTQYF TGTGCCAGCAGCCGCACACCAGATACGCAGTATTTT
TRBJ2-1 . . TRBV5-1 CASSAGQPGNEQFF TGCGCCAGCAGCGCGGGACAGCCAGGGAATGAGCAGTTCTTC
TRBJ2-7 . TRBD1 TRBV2 CASISRDRFYEQYF TGTGCCAGCATATCCCGGGACAGGTTTTACGAGCAGTACTTC